The clone carrying this TCR beta chain turned up a few times. Its antigen is still unknown. In the study's own analysis: With immunoSEQ giving junction-only sequences and no quality scores, filtering differed. TCRdb's table, derived via immunoSEQ multiplex PCR, lists solely in-frame clones and lacks some. V, J and clone size were drawn from that table, and D and trimming were deduced from the DNA. The profile shows about 2.4 million clones, around 94% of them singletons. Deletions cut 11 bases from V and 2 bases from J, with 10 bases between. Germline-derived CDR1 and CDR2 are MDHEN and SYDVKM. The CDR3 consists of 12 residues. This specimen comes from a study of shared clonotypes between healthy human individuals. Overall study context: Donors consisted of two women and a few men between 18 and 49.

Points from the study as a whole: Among donors, sharing of clonotypes was expected to be affected by sequencing depth.

This rearrangement joins TRBV28 to TRBJ1-5; D unresolved. The sequencing input was naive CD4+ T cells sorted from blood. Stated subset: CD45RA+ positively selected. This TCR derives from a man aged 18 to 29 in good health. CDR3 sequence reads: CAVSRGNQPQHF. As DNA, the CDR3 is TGTGCCGTTAGCCGGGGCAATCAGCCCCAGCATTTT.